This T cell receptor (beta chain) came from a study of PD-1 blockade in mismatch repair-deficient tumors. The repertoire was sequenced with immunoSEQ multiplex PCR; TCRdb's copy has only in-frame clones and lacks some. Of 75,000 to 80,000 clones detected, approximately 80% appear once; the ten largest clones hold around 5.1%. The CDR3 has 21 amino acids. Germline V gives CDR1 WNHNN, CDR2 SYGVQD (reference sequence). V gave up 4 bases and J gave up 3 bases; unmatched junction bases: 22. Sequences were derived from peripheral blood, sampled 44 weeks after starting pembrolizumab. The sequence was obtained from an adult with mismatch repair-deficient cancer. The V call is TRBV10-1, the J call TRBJ2-3, with TRBD2 identical over 10 bases. CDR3 sequence reads: CASSGAGSDSSSGSGTDTQYF. CDR3 DNA: TGCGCCAGCAGTGGGGCGGGTTCGGACAGCTCTAGCGGGAGTGGGACAGATACGCAGTATTTT.